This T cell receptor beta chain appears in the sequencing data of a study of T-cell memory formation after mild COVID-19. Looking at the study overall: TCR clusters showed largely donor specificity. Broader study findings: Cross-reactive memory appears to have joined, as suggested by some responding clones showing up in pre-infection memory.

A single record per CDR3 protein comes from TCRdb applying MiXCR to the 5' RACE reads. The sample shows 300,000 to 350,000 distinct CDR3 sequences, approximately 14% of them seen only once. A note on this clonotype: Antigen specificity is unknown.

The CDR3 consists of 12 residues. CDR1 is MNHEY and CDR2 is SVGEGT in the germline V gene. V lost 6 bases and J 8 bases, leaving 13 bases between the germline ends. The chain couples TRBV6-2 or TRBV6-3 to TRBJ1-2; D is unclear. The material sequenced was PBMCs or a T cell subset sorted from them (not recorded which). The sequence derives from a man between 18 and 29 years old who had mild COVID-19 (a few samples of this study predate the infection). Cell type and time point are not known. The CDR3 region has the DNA TGTGCCAGCAGAAACGTCCACGGAGGCTACACCTTC. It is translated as CASRNVHGGYTF.